This T cell receptor (beta chain) was found in a study of shared clonotypes between healthy human individuals. Overall study results and limits: In having few donors, the study represented limited genetic and exposure-history diversity.

This CDR3 region has 14 residues. The germline CDR1 and CDR2 sequences are KGHSH and LQKENI. V was pared by 3 bases and J by 4 bases, with 12 bases between. Deep level was the assay's run setting. Researchers divided each subset's genomic DNA evenly across several immunoSEQ plates. It was around 180 ng DNA, 33,000 or so T cell genomes, that sorted-subset replicate PCRs used. Some clones are missing from TCRdb's copy, which holds only in-frame ones; the method was immunoSEQ multiplex PCR. The sample carries some 2 million clones, about 95% recorded once. Notes on this clone: Antigen: not known.

The rearrangement uses TRBV18 and TRBJ2-5; weak D call: TRBD1 (6 bases). The source material was naive CD4+ T cells sorted from blood. Indicated subset: CD45RA+ positively selected. The receptor was derived from a man aged 18 to 35 in good health. CDR3 nucleotide sequence: TGTGCCAGCTCACCGGACAGTGCGGTAGAGACCCAGTACTTC. This codes for CASSPDSAVETQYF.